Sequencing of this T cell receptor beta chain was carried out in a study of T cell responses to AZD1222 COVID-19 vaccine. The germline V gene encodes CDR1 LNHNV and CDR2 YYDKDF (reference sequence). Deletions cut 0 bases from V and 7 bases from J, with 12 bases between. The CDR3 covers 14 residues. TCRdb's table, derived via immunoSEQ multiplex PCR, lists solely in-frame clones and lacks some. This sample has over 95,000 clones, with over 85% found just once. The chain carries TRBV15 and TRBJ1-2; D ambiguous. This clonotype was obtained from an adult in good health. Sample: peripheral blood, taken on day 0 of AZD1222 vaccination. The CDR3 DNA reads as TGTGCCACCAGCAGAGATCGAGGTGATGGTGGCTACACCTTC. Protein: CATSRDRGDGGYTF.